These 9 T cell receptor beta chains share one sample of origin, sequenced in a study of control samples from healthy donors and cancer patients. Sequencing was performed with immunoSEQ multiplex PCR; in TCRdb, only in-frame clones are kept and a portion is missing. This repertoire shows some 150,000 clones, 91% found once; its top ten account for 3% to 4%. Sequencing was performed on blood. Every receptor here comes from a man younger than 45 in good health.

CDR3 loop: CASSLALGRMNTEAFF. Here the CDR3 DNA reads TGTGCCAGCAGCTTAGCGCTTGGACGTATGAACACTGAAGCTTTCTTT. V is TRBV7-6 and J is TRBJ1-1; D remains ambiguous. Germline V gene data show CDR1 as SGHVS and CDR2 as FNYEAQ. The CDR3 runs to 16 residues. The V end lost 0 bases, the J end lost 0 bases, and 11 bases lay between the germline ends.

The rearrangement uses TRBV27 and TRBJ2-5; 8 bases fit TRBD2. Germline lookup yields CDR1 MNHEY and CDR2 SMNVEV (reference sequence). Trimming removed 3 bases from V and 2 bases from J; junction bases left unmatched: 2. This CDR3 is 14 amino acids long. CDR3 region: CASSFGLAQETQYF. CDR3 DNA: TGTGCCAGCAGTTTTGGACTAGCTCAAGAGACCCAGTACTTC.

The chain couples TRBV11-1 to TRBJ2-3, with 7 bases lining up with TRBD1. Unmatched junction bases numbered 2, after V lost 4 bases and J lost 1 base. Germline lookup yields CDR1 SGHAT and CDR2 FQDESV (reference sequence). This CDR3 is built from 14 residues. CDR3 loop: CASSWGTGTDTQYF. As DNA, the CDR3 is TGTGCCAGCAGCTGGGGGACAGGCACAGATACGCAGTATTTT.

This chain connects TRBV4-1 to TRBJ1-1, with D tentatively TRBD1 (6 bases). The CDR3 is made up of 16 amino acids. Germline values: CDR1 MGHRA, CDR2 YSYEKL. Trimming stripped 0 bases from V and 7 bases from J, with 18 bases between. The DNA for the CDR3 is TGCGCCAGCAGCCAAGATATTGGACAGTCCCGTCTTGAAGCTTTCTTT. It specifies CASSQDIGQSRLEAFF.

CDR3 coding DNA: TGCGCCAGCAGCTTACATTTTCTGACAGACCCGAACACTGAAGCTTTCTTT. Residues: CASSLHFLTDPNTEAFF. The rearrangement joins TRBV5-1 to TRBJ1-1; D possibly corresponds to TRBD1 (5 bases). Trimming stripped 2 bases from V and 1 base from J, with 18 bases between. Germline CDR1 and CDR2: SGHRS and YFSETQ. This CDR3 is built from 17 residues.

The V call is TRBV5-6, the J call TRBJ1-3; D gene unclear. The germline V and J ends were trimmed by 1 base and 4 bases, with 15 bases remaining between them. The germline V gene encodes CDR1 SGHDT and CDR2 YYEEEE. This CDR3 spans 16 amino acids. CDR3 sequence reads: CASSLQVLTWGNTIYF. CDR3 nucleotides: TGTGCCAGCAGCTTGCAGGTTCTGACTTGGGGAAACACCATATATTTT.

The chain employs TRBV18 and TRBJ2-7, with 10 positions matching TRBD1. There are 17 residues in the CDR3. In germline, CDR1 is KGHSH, CDR2 LQKENI. The junction had 13 bases not matched to a gene; V was cut back by 3 bases and J by 5 bases. CDR3 residues: CASSPVIPGTGVNEQYF. DNA for the CDR3: TGTGCCAGCTCACCGGTGATTCCCGGGACAGGGGTTAACGAGCAGTACTTC.

In the case of this clone: In the same sample, other DNA sequences code for this CDR3. This chain connects TRBV7-9 to TRBJ1-1, with a tentative D call TRBD1 (5 bases). The V end lost 1 base, the J end lost 8 bases, and 5 bases lay between the germline ends. Germline CDR1 and CDR2: SEHNR and FQNEAQ (reference sequence). The CDR3 totals 11 residues. CDR3: CASSLGGEAFF. The CDR3 DNA follows: TGTGCCAGCAGCTTAGGGGGGGAAGCTTTCTTT. The variable domain in full, completed from reference TRBV7-9 and TRBJ1-1, reads DTGVSQNPRHKITKRGQNVTFRCDPISEHNRLYWYRQTLGQGPEFLTYFQNEAQLEKSRLLSDRFSAERPKGSFSTLEIQRTEQGDSAMYLCASSLGGEAFFGQGTRLTVV.

The genes are TRBV18 and TRBJ2-7; no clear D. The CDR3 has 13 amino acids. Germline values: CDR1 KGHSH, CDR2 LQKENI. Trimming removed 3 bases from V and 5 bases from J, with 11 bases in between. DNA of the CDR3: TGTGCCAGCTCACCGCGGCTAGTTGACGAGCAGTACTTC. It is translated as CASSPRLVDEQYF. The full variable domain, its missing parts supplied by reference TRBV18 and TRBJ2-7, is NAGVMQNPRHLVRRRGQEARLRCSPMKGHSHVYWYRQLPEEGLKFMVYLQKENIIDESGMPKERFSAEFPKEGPSILRIQQVVRGDSAAYFCASSPRLVDEQYFGPGTRLTVT.